This T cell receptor (beta chain) was documented in a study of blood T cell repertoires in COVID-19. The CDR3 sequence is 15 residues long. The trim removed 0 bases at V and 2 bases at J, leaving 0 bases unmatched. Germline V gene data show CDR1 as KGHSH and CDR2 as LQKENI. Data came from immunoSEQ multiplex PCR; TCRdb stores just in-frame clones and leaves some out. The sample lists under 500,000 clones; over 75% were seen once. Material: PBMCs or T cells enriched from blood (not recorded which). J is TRBJ2-1 and V is TRBV18, with 8 positions matching TRBD2. The sequence was obtained from a man younger than 40 who had recovered from COVID-19. This CDR3 reads CASSPPSGTYNEQFF. CDR3 coding DNA: TGTGCCAGCTCACCACCTAGCGGGACCTACAATGAGCAGTTCTTC.